This T cell receptor beta chain was obtained from a study of cytomegalovirus exposure and HLA in healthy donors. The CDR3 is made up of 15 amino acids. Germline CDR1 is SGDLS and CDR2 is YYNGEE. V gave up 3 bases and J gave up 5 bases; unmatched junction bases: 8. Libraries were prepared by immunoSEQ multiplex PCR; TCRdb keeps only in-frame clonotypes and omits some of them. This table holds under 150,000 clones, approximately 84% found once. This chain uses TRBV9 with TRBJ1-2; TRBD1 aligns across 9 bases. The TCR comes from a woman aged 25 to 39 in good health and CMV-seronegative. The sample taken for sequencing was PBMCs. CDR3 nucleotide sequence: TGTGCCAGCAGCGGATGGGACAGGGAAGATTATGGCTACACCTTC. Protein: CASSGWDREDYGYTF. Combining the CDR3 with reference TRBV9 and TRBJ1-2 gives the whole variable domain DSGVTQTPKHLITATGQRVTLRCSPRSGDLSVYWYQQSLDQGLQFLIQYYNGEERAKGNILERFSAQQFPDLHSELNLSSLELGDSALYFCASSGWDREDYGYTFGSGTRLTVV.